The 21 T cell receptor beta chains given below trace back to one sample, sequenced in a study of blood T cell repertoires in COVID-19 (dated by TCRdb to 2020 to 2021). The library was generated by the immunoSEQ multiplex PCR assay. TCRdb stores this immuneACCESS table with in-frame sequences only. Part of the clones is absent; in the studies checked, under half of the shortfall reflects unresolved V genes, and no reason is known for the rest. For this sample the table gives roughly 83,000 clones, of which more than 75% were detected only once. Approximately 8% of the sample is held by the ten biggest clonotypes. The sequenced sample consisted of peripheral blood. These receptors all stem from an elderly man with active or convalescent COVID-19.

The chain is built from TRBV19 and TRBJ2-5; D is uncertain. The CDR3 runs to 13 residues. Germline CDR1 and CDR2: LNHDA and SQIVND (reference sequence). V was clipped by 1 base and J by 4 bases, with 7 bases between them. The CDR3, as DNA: TGTGCCAGTAGTATAGGTAGGAGAGAGACCCAGTACTTC. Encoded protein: CASSIGRRETQYF.

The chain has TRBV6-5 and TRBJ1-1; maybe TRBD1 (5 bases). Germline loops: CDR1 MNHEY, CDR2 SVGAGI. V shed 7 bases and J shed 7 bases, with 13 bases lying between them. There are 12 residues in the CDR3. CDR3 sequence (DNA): TGTGCCAGCACCCTGATGGGGGGTGAAGCTTTCTTT. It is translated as CASTLMGGEAFF.

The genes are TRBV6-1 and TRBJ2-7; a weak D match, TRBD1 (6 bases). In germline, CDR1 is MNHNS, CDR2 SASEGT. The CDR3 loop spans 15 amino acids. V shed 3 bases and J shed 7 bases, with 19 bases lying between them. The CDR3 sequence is CASSDQQGAGGEQYV. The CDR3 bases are TGTGCCAGCAGTGACCAACAGGGAGCTGGCGGGGAGCAGTACGTC.

The CDR3 DNA reads as TGTGCCACCAGTGATTGGACTAGCAGTGGGAAAGAGACCCAGTACTTC. This translates into CATSDWTSSGKETQYF. The chain combines TRBV24-1 with TRBJ2-5; 8 bases are shared with TRBD2. Germline values: CDR1 KGHDR, CDR2 SFDVKD. V trimming: 2 bases; J trimming: 3 bases; junction bases outside the gene matches: 7. The CDR3 runs to 16 residues.

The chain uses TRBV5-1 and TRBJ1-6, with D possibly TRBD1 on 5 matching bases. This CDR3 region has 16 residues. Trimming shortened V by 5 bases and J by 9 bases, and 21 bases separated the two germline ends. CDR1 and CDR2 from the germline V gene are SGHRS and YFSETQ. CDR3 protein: CASSLGGDPEISPLHF. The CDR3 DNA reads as TGCGCCAGCAGTCTGGGAGGGGACCCTGAGATTTCACCCCTCCACTTT.

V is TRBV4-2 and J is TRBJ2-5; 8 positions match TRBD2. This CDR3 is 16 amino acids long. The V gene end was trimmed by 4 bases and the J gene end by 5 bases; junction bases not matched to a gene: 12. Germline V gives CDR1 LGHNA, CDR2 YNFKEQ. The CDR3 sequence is CASSPLVAGFTETQYF. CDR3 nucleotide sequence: TGTGCCAGCAGCCCTCTTGTAGCGGGGTTTACGGAGACCCAGTACTTC.

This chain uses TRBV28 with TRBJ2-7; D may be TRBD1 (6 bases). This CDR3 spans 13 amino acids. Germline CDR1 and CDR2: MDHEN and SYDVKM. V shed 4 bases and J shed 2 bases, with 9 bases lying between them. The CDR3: CASSSTGPYEQYV. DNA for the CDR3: TGTGCCAGCAGTTCGACAGGACCCTACGAGCAGTACGTC.

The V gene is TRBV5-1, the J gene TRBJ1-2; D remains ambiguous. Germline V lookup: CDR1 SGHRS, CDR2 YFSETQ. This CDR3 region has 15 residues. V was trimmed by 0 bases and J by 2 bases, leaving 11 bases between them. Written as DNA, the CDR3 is TGCGCCAGCAGCTTGGTTGTCGGAGAAAACTATGGCTACACCTTC. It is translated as CASSLVVGENYGYTF.

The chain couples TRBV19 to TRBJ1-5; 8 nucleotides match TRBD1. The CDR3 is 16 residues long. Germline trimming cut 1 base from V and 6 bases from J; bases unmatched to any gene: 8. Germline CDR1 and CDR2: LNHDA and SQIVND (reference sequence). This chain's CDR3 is CASSIGVGGTGQPQHF. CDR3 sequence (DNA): TGTGCCAGTAGTATAGGTGTAGGGGGGACAGGTCAGCCCCAGCATTTT.

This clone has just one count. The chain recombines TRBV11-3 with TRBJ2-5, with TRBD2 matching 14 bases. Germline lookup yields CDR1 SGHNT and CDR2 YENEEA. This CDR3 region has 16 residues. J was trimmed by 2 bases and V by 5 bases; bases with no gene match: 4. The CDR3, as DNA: TGTGCCAGCAGCCTGGGACTAGCGGGAGTTCAAGAGACCCAGTACTTC. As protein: CASSLGLAGVQETQYF. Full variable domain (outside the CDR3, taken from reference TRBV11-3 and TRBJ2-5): EAGVVQSPRYKIIEKKQPVAFWCNPISGHNTLYWYLQNLGQGPELLIRYENEEAVDDSQLPKDRFSAERLKGVDSTLKIQPAELGDSAVYLCASSLGLAGVQETQYFGPGTRLLVL.

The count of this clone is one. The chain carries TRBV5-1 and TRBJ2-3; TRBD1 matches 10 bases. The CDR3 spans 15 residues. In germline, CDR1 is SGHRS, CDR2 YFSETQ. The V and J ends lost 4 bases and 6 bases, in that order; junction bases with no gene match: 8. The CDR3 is CASSRTGGHTDTQYF. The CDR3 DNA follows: TGCGCCAGCAGCAGGACAGGGGGTCACACTGATACGCAGTATTTT.

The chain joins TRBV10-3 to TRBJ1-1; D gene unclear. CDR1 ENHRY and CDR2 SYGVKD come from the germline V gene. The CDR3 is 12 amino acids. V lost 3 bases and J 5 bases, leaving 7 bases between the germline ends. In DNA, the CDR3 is TGTGCCATCAGTGATTCTGTGACTGAAGCTTTCTTT. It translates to CAISDSVTEAFF.

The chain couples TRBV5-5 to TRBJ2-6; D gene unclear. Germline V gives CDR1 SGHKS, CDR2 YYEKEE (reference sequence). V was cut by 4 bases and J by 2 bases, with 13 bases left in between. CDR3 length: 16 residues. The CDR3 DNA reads TGTGCCAGCAGCCCCTCGGTGTCCACTGGGGCCAACGTCCTGACTTTC. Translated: CASSPSVSTGANVLTF. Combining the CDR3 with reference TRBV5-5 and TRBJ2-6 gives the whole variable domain DAGVTQSPTHLIKTRGQQVTLRCSPISGHKSVSWYQQVLGQGPQFIFQYYEKEERGRGNFPDRFSARQFPNYSSELNVNALLLGDSALYLCASSPSVSTGANVLTFGAGSRLTVL.

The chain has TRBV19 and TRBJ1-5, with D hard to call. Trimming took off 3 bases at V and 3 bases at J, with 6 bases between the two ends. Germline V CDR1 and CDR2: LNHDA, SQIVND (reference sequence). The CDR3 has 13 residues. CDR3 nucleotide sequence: TGTGCCAGTAGTATCAGCGACAATCAGCCCCAGCATTTT. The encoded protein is CASSISDNQPQHF.

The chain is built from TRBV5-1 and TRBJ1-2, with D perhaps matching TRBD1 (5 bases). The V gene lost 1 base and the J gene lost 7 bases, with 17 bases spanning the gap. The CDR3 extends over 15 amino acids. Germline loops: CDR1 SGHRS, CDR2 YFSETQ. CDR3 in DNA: TGCGCCAGCAGCTTGAATGCTCAGGGATTGTCTGGCTACACCTTC. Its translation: CASSLNAQGLSGYTF.

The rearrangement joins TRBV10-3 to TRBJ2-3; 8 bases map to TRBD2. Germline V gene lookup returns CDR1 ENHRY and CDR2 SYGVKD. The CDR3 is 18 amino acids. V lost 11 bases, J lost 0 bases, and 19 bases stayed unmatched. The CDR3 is CALRRTSPGGGSTDTQYF. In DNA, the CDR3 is TGTGCCCTTCGACGGACTAGCCCGGGAGGTGGTAGCACAGATACGCAGTATTTT.

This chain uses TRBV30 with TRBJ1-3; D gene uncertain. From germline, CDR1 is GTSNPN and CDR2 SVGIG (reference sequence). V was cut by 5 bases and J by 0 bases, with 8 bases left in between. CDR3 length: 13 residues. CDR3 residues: CAWGGLSGNTIYF. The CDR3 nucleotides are TGTGCCTGGGGAGGTCTCTCTGGAAACACCATATATTTT.

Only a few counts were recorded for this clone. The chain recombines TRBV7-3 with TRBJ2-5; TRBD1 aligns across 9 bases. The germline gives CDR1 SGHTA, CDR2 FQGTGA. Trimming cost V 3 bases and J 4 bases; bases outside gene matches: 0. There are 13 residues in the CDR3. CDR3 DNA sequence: TGTGCCAGCAGCTTGACAGGGGGAGAGACCCAGTACTTC. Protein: CASSLTGGETQYF.

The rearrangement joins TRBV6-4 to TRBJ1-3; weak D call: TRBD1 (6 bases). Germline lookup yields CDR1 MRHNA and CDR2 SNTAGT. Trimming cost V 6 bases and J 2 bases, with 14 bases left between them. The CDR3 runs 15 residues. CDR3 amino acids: CASSPAEGAGNTIYF. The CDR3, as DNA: TGTGCCAGCAGCCCCGCAGAGGGGGCTGGAAACACCATATATTTT.

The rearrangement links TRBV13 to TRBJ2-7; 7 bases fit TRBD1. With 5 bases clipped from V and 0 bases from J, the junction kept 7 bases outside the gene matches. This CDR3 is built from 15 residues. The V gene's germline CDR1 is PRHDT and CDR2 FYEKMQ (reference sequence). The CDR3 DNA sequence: TGTGCCAGCAGCCGACAGGGCTGGGGCTCCTACGAGCAGTACGTC. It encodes CASSRQGWGSYEQYV.

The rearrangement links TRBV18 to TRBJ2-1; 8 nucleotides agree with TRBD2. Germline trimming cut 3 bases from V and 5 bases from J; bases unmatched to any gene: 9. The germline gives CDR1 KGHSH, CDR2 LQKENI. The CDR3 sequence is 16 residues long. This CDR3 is CASSPRLPGGNNEQFF. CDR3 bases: TGTGCCAGCTCACCGCGACTACCGGGAGGGAACAATGAGCAGTTCTTC.